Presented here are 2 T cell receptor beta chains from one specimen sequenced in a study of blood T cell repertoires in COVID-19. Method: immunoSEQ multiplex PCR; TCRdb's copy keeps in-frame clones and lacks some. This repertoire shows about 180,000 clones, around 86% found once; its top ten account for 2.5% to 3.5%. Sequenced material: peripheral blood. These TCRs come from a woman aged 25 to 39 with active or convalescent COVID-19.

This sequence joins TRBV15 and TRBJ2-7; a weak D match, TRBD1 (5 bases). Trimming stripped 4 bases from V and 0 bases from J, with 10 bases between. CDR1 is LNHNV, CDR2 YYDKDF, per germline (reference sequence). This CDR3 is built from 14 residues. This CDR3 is CATSIGDSSYEQYF. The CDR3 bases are TGTGCCACCAGCATCGGAGACAGCTCCTACGAGCAGTACTTC. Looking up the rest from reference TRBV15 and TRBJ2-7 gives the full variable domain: DAMVIQNPRYQVTQFGKPVTLSCSQTLNHNVMYWYQQKSSQAPKLLFHYYDKDFNNEADTPDNFQSRRPNTSFCFLDIRSPGLGDTAMYLCATSIGDSSYEQYFGPGTRLTVT.

The CDR3 DNA follows: TGTGCCAGCAGTGAATTAGCAGGGAACTATGGCTACACCTTC. Translation: CASSELAGNYGYTF. This chain joins TRBV2 and TRBJ1-2; weak D call: TRBD1 (5 bases). The V gene's germline CDR1 is SNHLY and CDR2 FYNNEI. Trimming took 2 bases from V and 2 from J, leaving 9 bases between them. The CDR3 spans 14 residues.